Following are 30 T cell receptor beta chains from one sample sequenced in a study of shared clonotypes between healthy human individuals. Clones were sequenced by immunoSEQ multiplex PCR, and TCRdb holds only the in-frame ones, with some missing. The top ten hold 12% of the sample, which has hundreds of thousands of clones, roughly 80% seen once. Sequenced: PBMCs. Receptors originate from a woman aged 40 to 49 in good health. Some clones in this sample may be carry-over from other donors' samples.

At least ten counts were recorded for this clone. The same CDR3 can be traced to other DNA sequences in this sample. J is TRBJ2-7 and V is TRBV20-1, with a weak D call TRBD2 (6 bases). This CDR3 is built from 11 residues. Per germline, CDR1 DFQATT and CDR2 SNEGSKA (reference sequence). Trimming shortened V by 3 bases and J by 3 bases, and 6 bases separated the two germline ends. This chain's CDR3 is CSARDYYEQYF. The DNA for the CDR3 is TGCAGTGCTAGGGACTACTACGAGCAGTACTTC.

This clone is termed medium-sized. A read error may account for a junction end that differs from germline. Other DNA sequences in this sample translate to the same CDR3. The chain carries TRBV4-1 and TRBJ2-7, with 9 bases matching TRBD1. Germline loops: CDR1 MGHRA, CDR2 YSYEKL. The CDR3 extends over 15 amino acids. CDR3 in DNA: TGCGCCAGCAGCCGGTTAGGGGACAGGGCCTATGAGCAGTACTTC. This codes for CASSRLGDRAYEQYF.

V and J are TRBV19 and TRBJ1-2, with D possibly TRBD1 on 5 matching bases. V was pared by 5 bases and J by 5 bases, with 21 bases between. The V gene's germline CDR1 is LNHDA and CDR2 SQIVND (reference sequence). This CDR3 has 16 residues. The CDR3 DNA sequence: TGTGCCAGTAGTGGAGGGGCAACTGGCTTGGGTTATGGCTACACCTTC. It is translated as CASSGGATGLGYGYTF.

This rearrangement joins TRBV28 to TRBJ2-1; perhaps TRBD2 as D (5 bases). The V gene lost 0 bases and the J gene lost 0 bases, with 9 bases spanning the gap. CDR1 is MDHEN and CDR2 is SYDVKM in the germline V gene. CDR3 length: 16 amino acids. In DNA, the CDR3 is TGTGCCAGCAGTTTATGGAGGGCGGACTCCTACAATGAGCAGTTCTTC. Protein sequence: CASSLWRADSYNEQFF.

The chain is built from TRBV29-1 and TRBJ1-1, with 7 bases matching TRBD1. The CDR3 has 18 residues. Per germline, CDR1 SQVTM and CDR2 ANQGSEA. J was trimmed by 5 bases and V by 0 bases; bases with no gene match: 18. The CDR3 sequence: CSVEDGRGGQNDHTEAFF. CDR3 bases: TGCAGCGTTGAAGACGGTCGGGGGGGACAGAATGATCATACTGAAGCTTTCTTT.

The chain links TRBV6-5 to TRBJ1-1; 7 bases fit TRBD1. V was pared by 4 bases and J by 0 bases, with 2 bases of the junction left unmatched. The CDR3 has 14 amino acids. Germline V gene lookup returns CDR1 MNHEY and CDR2 SVGAGI. The CDR3 nucleotides read TGTGCCAGCAGTTCGACAGGGATGAACACTGAAGCTTTCTTT. Translation gives CASSSTGMNTEAFF.

Note on this clone: This may be a read error, as it is one base from a much larger clone. V is TRBV6-4 and J is TRBJ2-3; 7 bases agree with TRBD1. From germline, CDR1 is MRHNA and CDR2 SNTAGT. V was clipped by 4 bases and J by 4 bases; unmatched bases: 2. The CDR3 spans 13 residues. The DNA of the CDR3 is TGTGCCAGCAGTGGGGACAGCGCAGATACGCAGTATTTT. Translating gives CASSGDSADTQYF.

The chain couples TRBV28 to TRBJ2-7, with D tentatively TRBD2 (6 bases). The CDR3 has 17 amino acids. CDR1 is MDHEN, CDR2 SYDVKM, per germline. V was shortened by 6 bases and J by 0 bases, with 21 bases between the two germline ends. CDR3 in DNA: TGTGCCAGCAGCCTCAACACCCGACGGGAGAGCTCCTACGAGCAGTACTTC. It is translated as CASSLNTRRESSYEQYF. Supplemented by reference TRBV28 and TRBJ2-7, the full variable domain reads DVKVTQSSRYLVKRTGEKVFLECVQDMDHENMFWYRQDPGLGLRLIYFSYDVKMKEKGDIPEGYSVSREKKERFSLILESASTNQTSMYLCASSLNTRRESSYEQYFGPGTRLTVT.

Comment on this clone: Possible read error: a much larger clone is one base away. The same CDR3 also results from other DNA sequences found in this sample. This sequence joins TRBV4-1 and TRBJ2-2; 14 bases map to TRBD2. This CDR3 has 18 amino acids. From germline, CDR1 is MGHRA and CDR2 YSYEKL. Losses at the gene ends were 3 bases for V and 5 bases for J; bases not matched to a gene: 8. CDR3 sequence reads: CASSQGGLAGVGTGELFF. As DNA, the CDR3 is TGCGCCAGCAGCCAGGGGGGACTAGCGGGAGTGGGTACCGGGGAGCTGTTTTTT.

A few counts support this clone. This likely came from a read error, as a far larger clone is one base away. Other nucleotide sequences in the sample specify the same CDR3. The chain couples TRBV30 to TRBJ1-2; 7 positions agree with TRBD1. The CDR3 has 16 amino acids. V trimming: 0 bases; J trimming: 4 bases; junction bases outside the gene matches: 11. Germline assignment: CDR1 GTSNPN and CDR2 SVGIG (reference sequence). CDR3 protein: CAWSVNPQGTRYGYTF. CDR3 nucleotide sequence: TGTGCCTGGAGTGTCAACCCACAGGGGACTCGCTATGGCTACACCTTC. Together with reference TRBV30 and TRBJ1-2, the CDR3 gives the full variable domain: SQTIHQWPATLVQPVGSPLSLECTVEGTSNPNLYWYRQAAGRGLQLLFYSVGIGQISSEVPQNLSASRPQDRQFILSSKKLLLSDSGFYLCAWSVNPQGTRYGYTFGSGTRLTVV.

V is TRBV28 and J is TRBJ2-5; TRBD1 matches at 9 bases. The CDR3 extends over 15 amino acids. After removal of 6 bases from V and 5 bases from J, the junction contained 10 bases not matched to a gene. The germline V gene encodes CDR1 MDHEN and CDR2 SYDVKM. CDR3 coding DNA: TGTGCCAGCAGCAAACAGGGGGCCGGGGGGGAGACCCAGTACTTC. This encodes CASSKQGAGGETQYF.

With regard to this clone: This may stem from a read error, because a much larger clone lies one nucleotide away. This specimen includes other DNA sequences encoding the same CDR3. The V and J genes are TRBV4-3 and TRBJ2-7, with a possible D match to TRBD1 (7 bases). Germline lookup yields CDR1 LGHNA and CDR2 YSLEER. Deletions cut 0 bases from V and 3 bases from J, with 15 bases between. CDR3 size: 16 residues. The CDR3 DNA reads TGCGCCAGCAGCCAAGATCGGCAGGGGGGTTTCTACGAGCAGTACTTC. Protein sequence: CASSQDRQGGFYEQYF.

This chain connects TRBV11-3 to TRBJ2-2; D not certain. Looked up from germline, CDR1 is SGHNT and CDR2 is YENEEA. This CDR3 region has 13 residues. Deletions cut 5 bases from V and 6 bases from J, with 10 bases between. The CDR3 is CASSIDWPGELFF. CDR3 sequence (DNA): TGTGCCAGCAGCATCGACTGGCCCGGGGAGCTGTTTTTT.

The chain uses TRBV7-9 and TRBJ1-1, with D tentatively TRBD1 (6 bases). V lost 2 bases and J lost 7, with 11 bases in between. Germline V gene data show CDR1 as SEHNR and CDR2 as FQNEAQ (reference sequence). This CDR3 contains 13 residues. This CDR3 is CASSLSTGFEAFF. The CDR3, as DNA: TGTGCCAGCAGCTTATCCACAGGGTTTGAAGCTTTCTTT.

On this clone itself: A far larger clone lies a single base away; this is likely a read error. V is TRBV29-1 and J is TRBJ2-3; D ambiguous. Trimming pared 4 bases from V and 0 bases from J, leaving 14 bases between. This CDR3 is built from 15 residues. In germline, CDR1 is SQVTM, CDR2 ANQGSEA. The DNA for the CDR3 is TGCAGCGTTGTCTTGCCGGTAATTAGCACAGATACGCAGTATTTT. It encodes CSVVLPVISTDTQYF.

The V gene is TRBV15, the J gene TRBJ2-5, with 9 bases that match TRBD1. The CDR3 is 15 residues long. The ends lost 9 bases at V and 4 bases at J; junction bases unmatched: 12. Germline CDR1 is LNHNV and CDR2 is YYDKDF (reference sequence). CDR3 coding DNA: TGTGCCACGAGACCTCGGACAGGGGTGGGAGAGACCCAGTACTTC. Its translation: CATRPRTGVGETQYF.

Comment on this clone: This specimen includes other DNA sequences encoding the same CDR3. The gene calls are TRBV9 and TRBJ2-7, with 11 bases lining up with TRBD2. The CDR3 extends over 15 amino acids. Per germline, CDR1 SGDLS and CDR2 YYNGEE. V was clipped by 3 bases and J by 2 bases; unmatched bases: 4. As DNA, the CDR3 is TGTGCCAGCAGCGCTGGGACTAGCGGACCCTACGAGCAGTACTTC. Its translation is CASSAGTSGPYEQYF.

This clone was recorded once. The chain joins TRBV7-9 to TRBJ1-2; D is unclear. This CDR3 spans 14 amino acids. V gave up 1 base and J gave up 6 bases, with 12 bases separating them. Germline V gene data show CDR1 as SEHNR and CDR2 as FQNEAQ (reference sequence). This chain's CDR3 is CASSLGGRGDGYTF. The CDR3 DNA reads TGTGCCAGCAGCTTAGGAGGTCGGGGAGATGGCTACACCTTC.

This clone was observed a single time. Since a far larger clone is one base different, this is likely a read error. The J gene is TRBJ1-2, the V gene TRBV29-1; a possible D gene is TRBD1 (5 bases). Germline loops: CDR1 SQVTM, CDR2 ANQGSEA. Trimming left V 4 bases short and J 4 bases short, with 13 bases between. The CDR3 consists of 13 residues. For the CDR3, the DNA is TGCAGCGTTGGGAGTGGGCAGGGCTATGGCTACACCTTC. Translated, it gives CSVGSGQGYGYTF. Filled out from reference TRBV29-1 and TRBJ1-2, the complete variable domain reads SAVISQKPSRDICQRGTSLTIQCQVDSQVTMMFWYRQQPGQSLTLIATANQGSEATYESGFVIDKFPISRPNLTFSTLTVSNMSPEDSSIYLCSVGSGQGYGYTFGSGTRLTVV.

A word on this clone: This clone may be a read error of a much larger clone one base away. The chain links TRBV18 to TRBJ2-5; unclear D gene. Germline CDR1 KGHSH, CDR2 LQKENI. CDR3 size: 11 residues. CDR3 bases: TGTGCCAGCTCACCGCAAGGGACCCAGTACTTC. It yields the protein CASSPQGTQYF.

This clone was observed once. The V call is TRBV6-1, the J call TRBJ2-7; the match to TRBD2 covers 8 bases. The CDR3 spans 14 residues. Germline lookup yields CDR1 MNHNS and CDR2 SASEGT. The V gene end was trimmed by 4 bases and the J gene end by 3 bases; junction bases not matched to a gene: 5. CDR3 nucleotides: TGTGCCAGCAGTGCTACTAGCGGAGTCTACGAGCAGTACTTC. Its protein product is CASSATSGVYEQYF.

About this clone: With a far larger clone one base away, a read error is the likely cause. The V gene is TRBV28, the J gene TRBJ1-2; D is perhaps TRBD1 (6 bases). Trimming took 5 bases from V and 0 from J, leaving 16 bases between them. The CDR3 contains 16 residues. Looked up from germline, CDR1 is MDHEN and CDR2 is SYDVKM. CDR3 amino acids: CASSLVGAGTNYGYTF. CDR3 coding DNA: TGTGCCAGCAGTCTTGTGGGGGCCGGGACTAACTATGGCTACACCTTC.

CDR3 coding DNA: TGTGCCACCAGCAGTCCGGGAAAGCAGGGTCAGCCCCAGCATTTT. Amino acids: CATSSPGKQGQPQHF. J is TRBJ1-5 and V is TRBV15; D is possibly TRBD1 (5 bases). The CDR3 loop spans 15 amino acids. Germline lookup yields CDR1 LNHNV and CDR2 YYDKDF (reference sequence). V lost 3 bases and J lost 6, with 15 bases in between. Variable domain in full (rest from reference TRBV15 and TRBJ1-5): DAMVIQNPRYQVTQFGKPVTLSCSQTLNHNVMYWYQQKSSQAPKLLFHYYDKDFNNEADTPDNFQSRRPNTSFCFLDIRSPGLGDTAMYLCATSSPGKQGQPQHFGDGTRLSIL.

The chain uses TRBV27 and TRBJ2-7; D call uncertain. The CDR3 has 14 residues. CDR1 MNHEY and CDR2 SMNVEV come from the germline V gene (reference sequence). The ends were cut back, 4 bases at V and 2 bases at J, with 12 bases in the middle. In DNA, the CDR3 is TGTGCCAGCAGTTCTAGTCCCAGCGCCTACGAGCAGTACTTC. Translated: CASSSSPSAYEQYF.

This clone was seen only once. V is TRBV7-2 and J is TRBJ1-3; tentative D call: TRBD1 (6 bases). This CDR3 has 18 residues. Germline-derived CDR1 and CDR2 are SGHTA and FQGNSA. Trimming took off 1 base at V and 2 bases at J, with 18 bases between the two ends. CDR3 bases: TGTGCCAGCAGCTTAGTATTCGACTGGGGGCGAGCTGGAAACACCATATATTTT. Translated, it gives CASSLVFDWGRAGNTIYF.

This clone was observed once. The chain is built from TRBV28 and TRBJ1-5; maybe TRBD1 (6 bases). Germline CDR1 and CDR2: MDHEN and SYDVKM. The CDR3 has 15 residues. Trimming pared 7 bases from V and 0 bases from J, leaving 13 bases between. The CDR3 nucleotides are TGTGCCAGCACTGTCAGGGGTTATAGCAATCAGCCCCAGCATTTT. This encodes CASTVRGYSNQPQHF. Using reference TRBV28 and TRBJ1-5 for the parts outside the CDR3, the full variable domain is DVKVTQSSRYLVKRTGEKVFLECVQDMDHENMFWYRQDPGLGLRLIYFSYDVKMKEKGDIPEGYSVSREKKERFSLILESASTNQTSMYLCASTVRGYSNQPQHFGDGTRLSIL.

This chain connects TRBV7-8 to TRBJ2-1; no clear D. V gave up 1 base and J gave up 8 bases, with 9 bases separating them. CDR1 and CDR2 (germline): SGHVS, FQNEAQ. The CDR3 consists of 13 residues. For the CDR3, the DNA is TGTGCCAGCAGCTTAGGGGTTAACCATGAGCAGTTCTTC. It is translated as CASSLGVNHEQFF.

This clone was observed once. Given a far larger clone just one base away, this is likely a sequencing read error. This chain links TRBV6-6 with TRBJ2-5, with 10 bases identical to TRBD2. The last part of the DNA fits TRBJ2-7 better; the J call may be wrong. Germline CDR1 reads MNHNY; CDR2 reads SVGAGI (reference sequence). This CDR3 is built from 16 residues. The CDR3 is CASSYTASGSFYEQYF. DNA for the CDR3: TGTGCCAGCAGTTACACGGCTAGCGGGAGCTTCTACGAGCAGTACTTC.

This sequence joins TRBV7-9 and TRBJ1-6; D is unclear. This CDR3 spans 14 amino acids. The germline gives CDR1 SEHNR, CDR2 FQNEAQ (reference sequence). The V end was cut by 2 bases, the J end by 8 bases, with 10 bases between. The CDR3 bases are TGTGCCAGCAGCTTATCGACATTAGATTCACCCCTCCACTTT. Amino acid sequence: CASSLSTLDSPLHF.

This sequence joins TRBV5-6 and TRBJ2-1; 8 nucleotides line up with TRBD2. The CDR3 length is 18 residues. CDR1 is SGHDT, CDR2 YYEEEE, per germline. Trimming cost V 0 bases and J 2 bases; bases outside gene matches: 10. In DNA, the CDR3 is TGTGCCAGCAGCTTGGGCCACGGACTAGCTGGCACCTACAATGAGCAGTTCTTC. Its translation is CASSLGHGLAGTYNEQFF.